This TCR beta chain was recovered during a study of blood T cell repertoires in COVID-19. Turning to the study itself: The samples span acute and convalescent COVID-19 from the United States, Italy and Spain. PBMCs, B-cell-depleted T cells, or T cells were the source of the cDNA or gDNA that made up the material.

The CDR3 covers 13 residues. Trimming pared 2 bases from V and 4 bases from J, leaving 7 bases between. CDR1 SEHNR and CDR2 FQNEAQ come from the germline V gene (reference sequence). Only in-frame clones appear in the TCRdb table, and some are missing; sequencing was by immunoSEQ multiplex PCR. The top ten clones hold 29% of a sample with 150,000 to 180,000 clones, around 83% of them seen once. This clone was observed a few times. The same CDR3 can be traced to other DNA sequences in this sample. V and J are TRBV7-9 and TRBJ2-3; tentatively, D is TRBD1 (6 bases). The origin of this receptor is a woman aged 55-75 years with acute or convalescent COVID-19. The sample consisted of peripheral blood. Written as DNA, the CDR3 is TGTGCCAGCAGCTTAAAGGGGGCAGATACGCAGTATTTT. This sequence encodes CASSLKGADTQYF.